This T cell receptor beta chain was sequenced during a study of CD8+CD57+ T cells in acquired aplastic anemia. Turning to the study itself: The study obtained an average of roughly 2.9 ug of DNA from sorted CD4+ and CD8+ cells.

The CDR3 sequence is 16 residues long. Per the germline V gene, CDR1 is SGHRS and CDR2 is YFSETQ. J lost 0 bases, V lost 2 bases, and 7 bases had no gene match. The study's findings and limits: Between patients and controls, CD8+ Simpson's diversity did not vary significantly.

Before being chosen for sequencing, patients had shown CD8+CD57+ cell expansion by flow cytometry. This clonotype was recorded many times. What it binds is not known. Genomic DNA, serving as template, underwent TCR beta VDJ and CDR3 profiling. TCRdb reanalysed the reads using MiXCR and keeps one entry per CDR3 protein. The sample yields around 290,000 distinct CDR3 sequences, 50% to 65% seen once. The sequence was collected from a human donor with aplastic anemia. The chain has TRBV5-1 and TRBJ1-1, with 7 nucleotides matching TRBD1. Sequencing used sorted CD4+, CD8+, or CD8+CD57+ T cells (not recorded which) from PBMCs. The CDR3 sequence is CASSFTGVVMNTEAFF. CDR3 in DNA: TGCGCCAGCAGCTTTACAGGGGTGGTGATGAACACTGAAGCTTTCTTT.